This TCR beta chain was captured in a study of tumor-infiltrating lymphocytes in primary liver carcinoma. Study-level information: The study obtained roughly 3.5 to 7.13 million productive TCRbeta reads per sample, similar across tissue types.

Starting material for RNA and DNA co-extraction consisted of roughly 20-34 mg of unsorted bulk tissue. There were five separate regions sampled from each tumor. The template, around 540 ng total RNA, yielded TCR beta cDNA made with a constant-region primer. It was through three nested multiplex PCR rounds of slightly modified ARM-PCR that TCR beta libraries arose. Researchers ran the first two PCR rounds for 9 to 10 cycles each with TRBV1-TRBV30 forward primers and a C-beta reverse primer. MiXCR, run by TCRdb on the multiplex PCR reads, gives a single entry per CDR3 protein. The sample includes roughly 32,000 distinct CDR3 sequences, roughly 69% seen only once; the top ten take roughly 15%. Germline values: CDR1 LGHNA, CDR2 YSLEER. This CDR3 region has 15 residues. As regards this clonotype: Its cognate antigen is unknown. Germline is not matched at one junction end, which may reflect a read error.

Findings and limits, study-wide: Only about 7.5-24% of top clones showed up in all five tumor regions.

The material sequenced was liver tumor tissue from sampling region 4. Subset reported: tumor region T4, right-lateral pole. The chain links TRBV4-3 to TRBJ2-3; a possible D gene is TRBD1 (7 bases). The TCR comes from a man between 35 and 55 years old with primary liver carcinoma and hepatitis B virus infection. CDR3 bases: TGCGCCAGCAGCTGCCGACAAGGGGGGACAGAAACGCAGTATTTT. Its translation: CASSCRQGGTETQYF.